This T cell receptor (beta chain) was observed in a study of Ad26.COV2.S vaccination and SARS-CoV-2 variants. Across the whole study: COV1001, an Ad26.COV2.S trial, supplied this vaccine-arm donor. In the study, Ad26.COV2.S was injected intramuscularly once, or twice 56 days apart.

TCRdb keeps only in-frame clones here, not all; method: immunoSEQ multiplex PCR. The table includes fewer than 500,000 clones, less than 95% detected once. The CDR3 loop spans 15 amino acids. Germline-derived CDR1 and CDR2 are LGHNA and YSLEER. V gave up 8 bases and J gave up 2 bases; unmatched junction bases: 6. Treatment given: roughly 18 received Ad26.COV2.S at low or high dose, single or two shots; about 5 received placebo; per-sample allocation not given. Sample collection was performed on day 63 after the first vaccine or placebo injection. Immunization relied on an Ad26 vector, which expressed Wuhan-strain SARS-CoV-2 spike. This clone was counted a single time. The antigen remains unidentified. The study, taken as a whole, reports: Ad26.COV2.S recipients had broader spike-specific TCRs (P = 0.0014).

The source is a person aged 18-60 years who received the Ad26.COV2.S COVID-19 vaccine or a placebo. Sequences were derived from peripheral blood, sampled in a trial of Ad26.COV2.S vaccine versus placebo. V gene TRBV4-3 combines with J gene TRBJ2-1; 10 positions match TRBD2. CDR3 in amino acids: CASSKREGPYNEQFF. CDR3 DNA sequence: TGCGCCAGCTCAAAGCGGGAGGGGCCCTACAATGAGCAGTTCTTC.